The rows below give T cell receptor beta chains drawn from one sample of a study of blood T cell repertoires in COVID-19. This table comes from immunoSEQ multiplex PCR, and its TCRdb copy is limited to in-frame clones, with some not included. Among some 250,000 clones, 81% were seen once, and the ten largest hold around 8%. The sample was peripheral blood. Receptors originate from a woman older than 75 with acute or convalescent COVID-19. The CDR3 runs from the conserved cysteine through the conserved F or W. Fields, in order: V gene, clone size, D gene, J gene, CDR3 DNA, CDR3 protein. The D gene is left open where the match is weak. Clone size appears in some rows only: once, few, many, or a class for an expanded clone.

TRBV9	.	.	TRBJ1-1	TGTGCCAGCAGCCCAACAGGGTACGGGGACACTGAAGCTTTCTTT	CASSPTGYGDTEAFF
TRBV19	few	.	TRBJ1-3	TGTGCCACCAGGGAAGGCTCTGGAAACACCATATATTTT	CATREGSGNTIYF
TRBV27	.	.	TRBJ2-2	TGTGCCAGCAGTTTAGAGGGTAGGGACACCGGGGAGCTGTTTTTT	CASSLEGRDTGELFF
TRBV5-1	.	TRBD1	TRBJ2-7	TGCGCCAGCAGCCCCGGACAGGCCCCCTACGAGCAGTACTTC	CASSPGQAPYEQYF
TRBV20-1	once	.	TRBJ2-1	TGCAGTGCTAGTTCTCGGGATGAGCAGTTCTTC	CSASSRDEQFF
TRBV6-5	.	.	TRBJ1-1	TGTGCCAGCCAGGGTCGTGACACTGAAGCTTTCTTT	CASQGRDTEAFF
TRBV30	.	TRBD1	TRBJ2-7	TGTGCCTGGAGTCTCCGTGGGACAGGGGACGAGCAGTACTTC	CAWSLRGTGDEQYF
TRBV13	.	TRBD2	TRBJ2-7	TGTGCCAGCAGCTACGGACTAGCGGGAGTCCCCGAGCAGTACTTC	CASSYGLAGVPEQYF
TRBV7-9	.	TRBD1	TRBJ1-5	TGTGCCAGCAGCTCCGCCGGGACAGGATTCTATAGCAATCAGCCCCAGCATTTT	CASSSAGTGFYSNQPQHF
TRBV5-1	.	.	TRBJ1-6	TGCGCCAGCAGCGCCACTTACCAGACAGGAGGTTATAATTCACCCCTCCACTTT	CASSATYQTGGYNSPLHF
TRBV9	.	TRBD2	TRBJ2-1	TGTGCCAGCAGCGTAGCCCCCTCTAGCGGGACGTACAATGAGCAGTTCTTC	CASSVAPSSGTYNEQFF
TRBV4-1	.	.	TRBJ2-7	TGCGCCAGCAGCCCTCGACAAGGCTCCTACGAGCAGTACTTC	CASSPRQGSYEQYF
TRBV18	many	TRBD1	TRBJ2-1	TGTGCCAGCTCTTTGACAGGGGGGTACAATGAGCAGTTCTTC	CASSLTGGYNEQFF
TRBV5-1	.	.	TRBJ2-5	TGCGCCAGCAGCTCCGGGGGAGGAGAGGAGACCCAGTACTTC	CASSSGGGEETQYF
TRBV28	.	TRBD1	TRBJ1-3	TGTGCCAGCAGCGACAGGGCTTCTGGAAACACCATATATTTT	CASSDRASGNTIYF
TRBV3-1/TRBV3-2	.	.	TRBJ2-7	TGTGCCAGCAGCCACCGCTCAGGACAGACCTACGAGCAGTACTTC	CASSHRSGQTYEQYF
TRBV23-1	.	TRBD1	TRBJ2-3	TGCGCCAGCCTGGACGGACAGGGGAGGGAGGCAGATACGCAGTATTTT	CASLDGQGREADTQYF
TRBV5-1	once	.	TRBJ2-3	TGCGCCAGCAGCACTACTAGGGGGAGCACAGATACGCAGTATTTT	CASSTTRGSTDTQYF
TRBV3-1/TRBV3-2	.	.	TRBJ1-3	TGTGCCAGCAGCCAAGATGGCGGAAACACCATATATTTT	CASSQDGGNTIYF
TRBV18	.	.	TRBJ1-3	TGTGCCAGCTCACCACAGGGGGACACCATATATTTT	CASSPQGDTIYF
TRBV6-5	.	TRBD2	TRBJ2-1	TGTGCCAGCAGCCTACTAGCGGGGGGGGGCGATGAGCAGTTCTTC	CASSLLAGGGDEQFF
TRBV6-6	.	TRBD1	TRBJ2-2	TGTGCCAGCAGCCCAGACGACAGGGTCACCGGGGAGCTGTTTTTT	CASSPDDRVTGELFF
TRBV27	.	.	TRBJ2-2	TGTGCCAGCTCCCCGGGACTCAACACCGGGGAGCTGTTTTTT	CASSPGLNTGELFF
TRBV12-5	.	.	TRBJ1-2	TGTGCTAGTGGTTTGGTACTGGGCCCAGCTGGGAACTATGGCTACACCTTC	CASGLVLGPAGNYGYTF
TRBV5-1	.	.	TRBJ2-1	TGCGCCAGCAGCTTGGGACAATCCCCCAATGAGCAGTTCTTC	CASSLGQSPNEQFF
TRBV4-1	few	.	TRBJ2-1	TGCGCCAGCAGCCCTCGATACGGGGGAGGAAGGAACAATGAGCAGTTCTTC	CASSPRYGGGRNNEQFF
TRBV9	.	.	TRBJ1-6	TGTGCCAGCAGCCCCAGTAGGGAGTCACCCCTCCACTTT	CASSPSRESPLHF
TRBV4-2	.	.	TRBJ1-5	TGTGCCAGCAGCCAAGAAGGGGGTCAGGATCAGCCCCAGCATTTT	CASSQEGGQDQPQHF